One sample yielded the 17 T cell receptor beta chains listed below, sequenced in a study of shared clonotypes between healthy human individuals. This table comes from immunoSEQ multiplex PCR, and its TCRdb copy is limited to in-frame clones, with some not included. The sample consists of 650,000 to 750,000 clones, about two thirds of them appearing once. The sequenced sample was memory CD4+ T cells sorted from blood. Subset specified: CD45RA-negative fraction. These receptors all stem from a young woman in good health.

This clone was detected a few times. CDR3 in DNA: TGTGCCTCGGATGTGGGAGGTGAAAAACTGTTTTTT. Translated: CASDVGGEKLFF. The chain has TRBV30 and TRBJ1-4; D is uncertain. V was pared by 7 bases and J by 7 bases, with 13 bases between. There are 12 residues in the CDR3. Germline CDR1 GTSNPN, CDR2 SVGIG (reference sequence).

This chain links TRBV7-2 with TRBJ1-2; TRBD1 is a possible D gene (6 bases). The CDR3 runs 15 residues. CDR1 is SGHTA, CDR2 FQGNSA, per germline. V was clipped by 3 bases and J by 4 bases, with 15 bases between them. CDR3 coding DNA: TGTGCCAGCAGCTTTCTTTCAGAAGGGGGCTATGGCTACACCTTC. It codes for CASSFLSEGGYGYTF.

The rearrangement joins TRBV5-1 to TRBJ2-7, with D perhaps TRBD1 or TRBD2 (6 bases each). V was shortened by 5 bases and J by 6 bases, with 18 bases between the two germline ends. The V gene's germline CDR1 is SGHRS and CDR2 YFSETQ. CDR3 length: 14 residues. CDR3: CASRWTAGEAEQYF. DNA for the CDR3: TGCGCCAGCAGGTGGACAGCGGGCGAGGCCGAGCAGTACTTC.

The rearrangement links TRBV7-2 to TRBJ1-1; D is perhaps TRBD1 (6 bases). The CDR3 contains 13 residues. Deletions cut 5 bases from V and 4 bases from J, with 11 bases between. Germline lookup yields CDR1 SGHTA and CDR2 FQGNSA. The CDR3 nucleotides read TGTGCCAGCAGCACAGGACAGTTCACTGAAGCTTTCTTT. Its protein product is CASSTGQFTEAFF.

The V gene is TRBV2, the J gene TRBJ2-7; no reliable D call. Trimming removed 10 bases from V and 0 bases from J, with 10 bases in between. CDR1 and CDR2 (germline): SNHLY, FYNNEI. The CDR3 has 12 residues. The CDR3, as DNA: TGTGCCACCGGGCGATTCTCCTACGAGCAGTACTTC. It yields the protein CATGRFSYEQYF.

This clone was counted ten times or more. The chain carries TRBV21-1 and TRBJ2-7; the D call TRBD1 from the table was never checked on the DNA. TRBV21-1 is given as a pseudogene. The CDR3 sequence is 13 residues long. In DNA form, the CDR3 reads TGTGCCAGCAGCAGGCCCCACTCCTACGAGCAGTACTTC. Protein product: CASSRPHSYEQYF.

This clone has only a few counts. V and J are TRBV2 and TRBJ2-3; 10 bases are a match to TRBD2. CDR3 size: 16 residues. Germline assignment: CDR1 SNHLY and CDR2 FYNNEI. J lost 7 bases, V lost 4 bases, and 11 bases had no gene match. DNA for the CDR3: TGTGCCAGCAGTGTCTCTGGGACTAGCGTCTCCTATACGCAGTATTTT. Amino acid sequence: CASSVSGTSVSYTQYF.

Comments on this clone: Distinct nucleotide sequences in the sample also encode this CDR3. J is TRBJ2-7 and V is TRBV28; the D call may be TRBD1 or TRBD2 (5 bases each). V lost 8 bases to trimming and J lost 3 bases, with 8 bases between them. This CDR3 has 11 residues. CDR1 is MDHEN and CDR2 is SYDVKM in the germline V gene. DNA for the CDR3: TGTGCCAGCGGGGGATTCTACGAGCAGTACTTC. This encodes CASGGFYEQYF.

This rearrangement joins TRBV4-2 to TRBJ2-7; tentative D call: TRBD2 (5 bases). From germline, CDR1 is LGHNA and CDR2 YNFKEQ. The CDR3 runs to 16 residues. Deletions cut 4 bases from V and 1 base from J, with 17 bases between. In nucleotides, the CDR3 is TGTGCCAGCAGCCCTGGTATCACTAGTCAATCCTACGAGCAGTACTTC. This gives the protein CASSPGITSQSYEQYF.

This chain joins TRBV5-8 and TRBJ2-1; D is undetermined. Germline V lookup: CDR1 SGHTS, CDR2 YDEGEE. V gave up 4 bases and J gave up 8 bases, with 7 bases separating them. The CDR3 loop spans 11 amino acids. The CDR3 protein is CASSPGYEQFF. Here the CDR3 DNA reads TGTGCCAGCAGCCCGGGCTATGAGCAGTTCTTC.

The chain recombines TRBV11-2 with TRBJ2-3; a weak D match, TRBD2 (6 bases). The CDR3 totals 14 residues. Germline assignment: CDR1 SGHAT and CDR2 FQNNGV. V was pared by 7 bases and J by 2 bases, with 13 bases between. The CDR3 loop reads CASNSLAVTDTQYF. The CDR3 DNA follows: TGTGCCAGCAACAGTTTAGCGGTCACAGATACGCAGTATTTT.

The chain carries TRBV6-1 and TRBJ2-5, with D possibly matching TRBD1 (6 bases). With 10 bases removed from V and 2 bases from J, the gap between germline ends came to 17 bases. Germline V gene sequence: CDR1 MNHNS, CDR2 SASEGT. This CDR3 region has 14 residues. CDR3 sequence reads: CAIPTSGVQETQYF. CDR3 nucleotide sequence: TGTGCCATCCCGACGTCAGGGGTACAAGAGACCCAGTACTTC.

With respect to this clone: At one end the junction does not follow the germline gene, possibly because of a read error. This chain uses TRBV5-1 with TRBJ2-1, with a weak D call TRBD2 (6 bases). The CDR3 is made up of 14 amino acids. Per the germline V gene, CDR1 is SGHRS and CDR2 is YFSETQ. CDR3 DNA sequence: TGCGCCAGCAGTCGGGATGGAGGGTACAATGAGCAATTCTTC. Its protein product is CASSRDGGYNEQFF. Full variable domain (remainder filled in from reference TRBV5-1 and TRBJ2-1): KAGVTQTPRYLIKTRGQQVTLSCSPISGHRSVSWYQQTPGQGLQFLFEYFSETQRNKGNFPGRFSGRQFSNSRSEMNVSTLELGDSALYLCASSRDGGYNEQFFGPGTRLTVL.

The chain carries TRBV13 and TRBJ2-2; tentatively, D is TRBD2 (5 bases). V was cut by 5 bases and J by 6 bases, with 19 bases left in between. The CDR3 loop spans 16 amino acids. Germline V CDR1 and CDR2: PRHDT, FYEKMQ (reference sequence). CDR3 loop: CASSPRAGTLPGELFF. The DNA of the CDR3 is TGTGCCAGCAGCCCACGGGCGGGCACGCTCCCCGGGGAGCTGTTTTTT.

This chain uses TRBV5-1 with TRBJ2-6; 8 bases map to TRBD1. Germline V gene lookup returns CDR1 SGHRS and CDR2 YFSETQ. The CDR3 runs to 16 residues. V gave up 4 bases and J gave up 4 bases; unmatched junction bases: 7. The CDR3 spells CASSDRGGAGANVLTF. DNA for the CDR3: TGCGCCAGCAGCGACAGGGGTGGAGCGGGGGCCAACGTCCTGACTTTC.

This clone was recorded once. This chain links TRBV28 with TRBJ1-1; TRBD1 might be the D (5 bases). The CDR3 has 12 amino acids. The ends were cut back, 6 bases at V and 7 bases at J, with 12 bases in the middle. Germline V gives CDR1 MDHEN, CDR2 SYDVKM. CDR3 sequence (DNA): TGTGCCAGCAGGGGGGGGTTAATTGAAGCTTTCTTT. Amino acids: CASRGGLIEAFF.

V and J are TRBV28 and TRBJ2-3; TRBD1 matches at 7 bases. With V trimmed by 5 bases and J by 3 bases, 5 bases remained unmatched. The CDR3 runs 14 residues. The germline CDR1 and CDR2 sequences are MDHEN and SYDVKM. The CDR3 reads CASSTGTDTDTQYF. DNA for the CDR3: TGTGCCAGCAGTACCGGGACAGATACAGATACGCAGTATTTT.